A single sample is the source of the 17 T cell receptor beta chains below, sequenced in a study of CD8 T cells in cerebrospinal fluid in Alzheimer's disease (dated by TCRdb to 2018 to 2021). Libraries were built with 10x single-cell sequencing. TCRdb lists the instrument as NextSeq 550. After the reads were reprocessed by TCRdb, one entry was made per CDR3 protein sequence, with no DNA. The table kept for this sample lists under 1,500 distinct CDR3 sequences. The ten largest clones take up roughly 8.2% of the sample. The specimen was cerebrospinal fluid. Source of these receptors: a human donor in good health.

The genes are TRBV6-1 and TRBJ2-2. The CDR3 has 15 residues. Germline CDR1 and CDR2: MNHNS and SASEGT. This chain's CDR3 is CASSPRFRGTGELFF.

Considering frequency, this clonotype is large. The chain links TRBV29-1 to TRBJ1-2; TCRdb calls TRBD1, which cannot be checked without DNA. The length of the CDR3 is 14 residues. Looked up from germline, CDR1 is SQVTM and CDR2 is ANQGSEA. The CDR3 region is CSVQQDSLLYGYTF.

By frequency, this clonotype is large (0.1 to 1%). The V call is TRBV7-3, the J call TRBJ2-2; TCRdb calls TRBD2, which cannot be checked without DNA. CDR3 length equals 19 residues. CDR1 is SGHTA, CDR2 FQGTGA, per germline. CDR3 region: CASSPGLAGASPNTGELFF.

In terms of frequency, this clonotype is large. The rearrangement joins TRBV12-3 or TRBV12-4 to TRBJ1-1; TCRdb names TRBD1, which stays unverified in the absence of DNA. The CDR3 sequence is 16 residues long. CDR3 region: CASRNNGGDVHTEAFF.

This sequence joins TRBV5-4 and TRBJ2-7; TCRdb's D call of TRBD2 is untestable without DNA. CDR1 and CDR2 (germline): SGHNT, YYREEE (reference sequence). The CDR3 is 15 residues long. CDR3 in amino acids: CASSLVGSLAKEQYF.

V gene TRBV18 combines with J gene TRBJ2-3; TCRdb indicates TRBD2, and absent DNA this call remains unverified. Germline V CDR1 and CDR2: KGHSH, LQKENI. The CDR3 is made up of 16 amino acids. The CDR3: CASSVLAGVSTDTQYF.

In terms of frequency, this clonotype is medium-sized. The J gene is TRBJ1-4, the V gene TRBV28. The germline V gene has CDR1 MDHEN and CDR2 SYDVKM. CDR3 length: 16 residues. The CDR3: CASSSSDRATNEKLFF.

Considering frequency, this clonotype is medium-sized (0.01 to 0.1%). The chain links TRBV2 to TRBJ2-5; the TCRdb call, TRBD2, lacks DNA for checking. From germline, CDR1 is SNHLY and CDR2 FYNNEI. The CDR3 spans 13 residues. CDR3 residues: CASTQGLGETQYF.

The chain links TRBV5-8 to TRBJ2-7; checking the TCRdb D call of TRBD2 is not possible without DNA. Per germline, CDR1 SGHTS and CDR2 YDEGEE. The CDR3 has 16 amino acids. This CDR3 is CASSLNRRVSSYEQYF.

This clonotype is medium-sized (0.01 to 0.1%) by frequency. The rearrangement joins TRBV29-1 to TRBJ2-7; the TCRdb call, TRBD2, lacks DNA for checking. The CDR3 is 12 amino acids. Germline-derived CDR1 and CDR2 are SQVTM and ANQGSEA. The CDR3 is CSVVGGPYEQYF.

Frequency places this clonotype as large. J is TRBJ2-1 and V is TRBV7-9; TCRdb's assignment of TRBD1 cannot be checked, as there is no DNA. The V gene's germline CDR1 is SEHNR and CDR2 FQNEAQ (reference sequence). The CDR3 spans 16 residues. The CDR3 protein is CASSYPTGRLYNEQFF.

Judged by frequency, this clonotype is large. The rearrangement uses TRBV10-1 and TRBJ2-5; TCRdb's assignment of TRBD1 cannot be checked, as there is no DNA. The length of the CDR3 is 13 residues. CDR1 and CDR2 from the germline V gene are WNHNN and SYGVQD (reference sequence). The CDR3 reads CASSPSGAETQYF.

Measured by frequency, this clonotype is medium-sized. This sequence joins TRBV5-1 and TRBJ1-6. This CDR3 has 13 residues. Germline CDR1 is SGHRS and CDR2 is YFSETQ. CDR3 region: CASSLGNNSPLHF.

The CDR3 loop is CSVDEATEAFF. V gene TRBV29-1 combines with J gene TRBJ1-1. Germline V gives CDR1 SQVTM, CDR2 ANQGSEA. This CDR3 region has 11 residues.

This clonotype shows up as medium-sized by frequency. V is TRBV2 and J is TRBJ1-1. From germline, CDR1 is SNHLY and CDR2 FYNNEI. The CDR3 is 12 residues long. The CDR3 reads CASSIGRTEAFF.

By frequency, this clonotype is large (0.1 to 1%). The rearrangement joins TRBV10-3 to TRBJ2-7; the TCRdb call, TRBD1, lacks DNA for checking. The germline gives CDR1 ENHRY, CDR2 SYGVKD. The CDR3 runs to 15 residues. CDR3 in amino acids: CAITPTGTASYEQYF.

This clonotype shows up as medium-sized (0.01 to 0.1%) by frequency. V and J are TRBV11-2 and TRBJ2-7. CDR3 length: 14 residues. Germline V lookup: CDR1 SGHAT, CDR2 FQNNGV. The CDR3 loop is CASSALSGAYEQYF.